This TCR beta chain was sequenced in a study of blood T cell repertoires in COVID-19 (TCRdb year 2020). Regarding the study in general: Samples covering the acute and convalescent phases of COVID-19 were provided by collaborators in the United States, Italy and Spain. The repertoires were released in a freely available public database meant as a resource for research on the immune response to SARS-CoV-2. Subjects who had been exposed to COVID-19, were actively infected with it, or had recovered from it provided the deeply sampled blood TCRbeta repertoires that made up the dataset. Where HLA class I and class II types were available, the types were taken from metadata supplied by the sample provider, not from assay-based typing. Samples were obtained from the ongoing ImmuneRACE study (first 160 participants) and from 950 to 1,500 subjects provided by 6 global collaborators. The prospective study material was composed of cDNA or gDNA derived from T cells, B-cell-depleted T cells, or PBMCs. A de-identified subject ID, COVID-19 status, age in years and sex were almost always included in the sample metadata.

TCRbeta CDR3 regions were amplified from genomic DNA by means of the immunoSEQ Assay, a bias-controlled multiplex PCR. Per the original workflow: The number of nucleated cells in each sample was estimated by amplification of reference gene primers within the assay. To quantify the absolute abundance of each unique TCRbeta CDR3 rearrangement, sequence reads were collapsed and filtered. For each sample, productive Simpson clonality was calculated by taking the square root of Simpson's diversity index across productive rearrangements. In TCRdb, the immuneACCESS table is reduced to in-frame sequences with V and J assigned. These tables do not hold every clone; where another copy was compared, an unresolved V gene accounts for under half, and the others remain unexplained. The DNA was the basis for D and trimming; V, J and clone size are from that table. This sample comprises some 670,000 clones, 85% to 90% of them detected only once. Of the sample, roughly 0.25% falls within the top ten clones.

To note about this clone: It has no known antigen specificity. Base-call qualities are not available, and no considerably larger clone is one nucleotide away.

CDR1 and CDR2, per the germline V gene, are MGHRA and YSYEKL. Trimming accounts for 4 bases at V and 6 bases at J, while the number of junction bases matched to no gene is 20. Taken from cysteine to phenylalanine, the CDR3 has 18 residues. CDR3 DNA only is kept here, 54 bases in frame from base 1. Collaborating institutions collected whole blood in K2EDTA tubes following their own protocols. For TCRbeta analysis, collaborator samples were shipped as frozen whole blood, as isolated PBMCs, or as DNA extracted from either sample type. Study-wide findings and limitations: The amount of clinical and demographic metadata varied by source and participant and was provided uncurated.

The sequence derives from a woman under 30 with acute or convalescent COVID-19. The sequence joins TRBV4-1 to TRBJ2-7; a stretch of 8 junction bases matches TRBD1. Sequencing used peripheral blood. The DNA reads TGCGCCAGCAGCCCCCTTAAAAAGGTGGCAGGGGGCAACGGCGAGCAGTACTTC. Protein translation: CASSPLKKVAGGNGEQYF.